The T cell receptor beta chain described here comes from a study of OX40 agonist ivuxolimab in advanced cancers. For the study at large: Ivuxolimab, which is an agonistic anti-OX40 (CD134) antibody, was administered to the patients. Eligibility admitted prior anti-PD-1, anti-PD-L1 or anti-CTLA-4 therapy; 40% had some.

Blood draws occurred at baseline, cycle 4 day 1, and cycle 7 day 1. Study-wide findings and caveats: Dosing at 0.1 to 3.0 mg/kg was accompanied by clonal expansion of CD4+ and CD8+ blood T cells by week 6.

Germline V gene lookup returns CDR1 MNHNY and CDR2 SVGAGI (reference sequence). The CDR3 covers 15 residues. V gave up 6 bases and J gave up 6 bases; unmatched junction bases: 8. Here immunoSEQ multiplex PCR was the method, and the copy in TCRdb shows in-frame clones only, minus some. The sample lists more than 100,000 clones, 75% to 90% occurring once. As to this clone: Its antigen is not identified.

The clonotype was recovered from an adult with an advanced solid tumor such as melanoma, head and neck, liver or kidney cancer. The chain uses TRBV6-6 and TRBJ1-5; 10 bases line up with TRBD1. The specimen comprised CD4+ or CD8+ T cells sorted from blood, sampled in a trial of the OX40 agonist ivuxolimab. The CDR3 region has the DNA TGTGCCAGCAGGCCGGGACAGGGGCGGCTTCAGCCCCAGCATTTT. It encodes CASRPGQGRLQPQHF.